These 31 T cell receptor beta chains came from one sample sequenced in a study of cytomegalovirus exposure and HLA in healthy donors. The PCR had 60 Vbeta and 13 Jbeta primers. TCRdb keeps only in-frame clones here, not all; method: immunoSEQ multiplex PCR. The sample comprises 130,000 to 150,000 clones, 75% to 80% of which are singletons, and around 2.5% rests with the top ten. Sequenced sample: PBMCs. The source is a woman under 30 in good health and CMV-seropositive.

Notes on this clone: Germline and junction disagree at one end, which may indicate a read error. The CDR3 sequence is CASSGGRDRGRVSSQPQHF. Here the CDR3 DNA reads TGTGCCAGTAGTGGGGGCCGGGACAGGGGACGTGTAAGCAGTCAGCCCCAGCATTTT. V gene TRBV19 combines with J gene TRBJ1-5, with 10 bases lining up with TRBD1. The germline gives CDR1 LNHDA, CDR2 SQIVND (reference sequence). The CDR3 covers 19 residues.

A single count supports this clone. Germline and junction disagree at one end, which may indicate a read error. This sequence joins TRBV5-1 and TRBJ2-5; 10 bases are shared with TRBD2. The CDR3 is 16 amino acids. From germline, CDR1 is SGHRS and CDR2 YFSETQ. This chain's CDR3 is CASSLGSGLAMETQYF. In nucleotides, the CDR3 is TGCGCCAGCAGTTTGGGCTCGGGACTAGCGATGGAGACCCAGTACTTC.

This chain connects TRBV19 to TRBJ2-3, with 7 bases matching TRBD1. The ends lost 3 bases at V and 2 bases at J; junction bases unmatched: 5. Germline CDR1 LNHDA, CDR2 SQIVND (reference sequence). The CDR3 consists of 15 residues. CDR3 sequence: CASSILGGPTDTQYF. The CDR3 DNA reads as TGTGCCAGTAGTATTCTAGGGGGCCCCACAGATACGCAGTATTTT. Supplemented by reference TRBV19 and TRBJ2-3, the full variable domain reads DGGITQSPKYLFRKEGQNVTLSCEQNLNHDAMYWYRQDPGQGLRLIYYSQIVNDFQKGDIAEGYSVSREKKESFPLTVTSAQKNPTAFYLCASSILGGPTDTQYFGPGTRLTVL.

The rearrangement links TRBV28 to TRBJ2-5; 7 nucleotides match TRBD1. Germline lookup yields CDR1 MDHEN and CDR2 SYDVKM. V lost 7 bases, J lost 4 bases, and 9 bases stayed unmatched. The CDR3 has 14 amino acids. The CDR3 is CASIDRELLETQYF. The CDR3 nucleotides are TGTGCCAGCATCGACAGGGAATTGTTAGAGACCCAGTACTTC.

The rearrangement uses TRBV2 and TRBJ1-3; TRBD1 matches at 7 bases. CDR1 SNHLY and CDR2 FYNNEI come from the germline V gene. This CDR3 has 15 amino acids. Trimming cost V 8 bases and J 0 bases; bases outside gene matches: 7. In DNA form, the CDR3 reads TGTGCCAGCGTGACAGGGCCTAGCTCTGGAAACACCATATATTTT. This translates into CASVTGPSSGNTIYF.

This sequence joins TRBV19 and TRBJ2-7; TRBD1 matches at 11 bases. Germline lookup yields CDR1 LNHDA and CDR2 SQIVND (reference sequence). V shed 10 bases, J shed 3 bases, and the junction held 8 bases outside the gene matches. CDR3 length: 14 amino acids. In DNA form, the CDR3 reads TGTGCCACCCAAGAGGGGACAGGGGGCTACGAGCAGTACTTC. Encoded protein: CATQEGTGGYEQYF. Combining the CDR3 with reference TRBV19 and TRBJ2-7 gives the whole variable domain DGGITQSPKYLFRKEGQNVTLSCEQNLNHDAMYWYRQDPGQGLRLIYYSQIVNDFQKGDIAEGYSVSREKKESFPLTVTSAQKNPTAFYLCATQEGTGGYEQYFGPGTRLTVT.

This rearrangement joins TRBV28 to TRBJ1-2; no definite D call. This CDR3 spans 14 amino acids. CDR1 and CDR2 from the germline V gene are MDHEN and SYDVKM. Deletions cut 6 bases from V and 1 base from J, with 12 bases between. The CDR3 coding sequence is TGTGCCAGCAGACCAGGAGGGCTTAACTATGGCTACACCTTC. This encodes CASRPGGLNYGYTF.

This rearrangement joins TRBV15 to TRBJ2-7, with 8 bases matching TRBD1. The CDR3 length is 14 residues. With 2 bases clipped from V and 3 bases from J, the junction kept 3 bases outside the gene matches. CDR1 and CDR2 (germline): LNHNV, YYDKDF (reference sequence). The CDR3 DNA reads as TGTGCCACCAGCAGAAAACAGGGGGGCTACGAGCAGTACTTC. Amino acid sequence: CATSRKQGGYEQYF. Full variable domain (rest looked up from reference TRBV15 and TRBJ2-7): DAMVIQNPRYQVTQFGKPVTLSCSQTLNHNVMYWYQQKSSQAPKLLFHYYDKDFNNEADTPDNFQSRRPNTSFCFLDIRSPGLGDTAMYLCATSRKQGGYEQYFGPGTRLTVT.

The chain employs TRBV25-1 and TRBJ1-2; TRBD1 agrees at 7 bases. With V trimmed by 4 bases and J by 7 bases, 6 bases remained unmatched. The CDR3 loop spans 13 amino acids. Germline lookup yields CDR1 MGHDK and CDR2 SYGVNS. The CDR3 nucleotides are TGTGCCAGCAGTGGGGTTCACAGGGGTGGCTACACCTTC. As protein: CASSGVHRGGYTF.

The chain employs TRBV5-6 and TRBJ2-1; 7 bases match TRBD1. After removal of 4 bases from V and 7 bases from J, the junction contained 8 bases not matched to a gene. Looked up from germline, CDR1 is SGHDT and CDR2 is YYEEEE. The length of the CDR3 is 14 residues. CDR3 coding DNA: TGTGCCAGCAGCGCCGCAGGGGGAGCAAATGAGCAGTTCTTC. This translates into CASSAAGGANEQFF.

This clone was found once. V gene TRBV7-7 combines with J gene TRBJ1-1; a possible D gene is TRBD1 (6 bases). Germline values: CDR1 SSHAT, CDR2 FNYEAQ (reference sequence). V was trimmed by 2 bases and J by 2 bases, leaving 15 bases between them. CDR3 size: 16 residues. The CDR3 sequence: CASSLQAGVVNTEAFF. CDR3 coding DNA: TGTGCCAGCAGCTTACAGGCAGGGGTCGTAAACACTGAAGCTTTCTTT.

CDR3 DNA sequence: TGTGCCAGCAGCTTGAGGGGGGGCCCGAACACTGAAGCTTTCTTT. This encodes CASSLRGGPNTEAFF. The chain is built from TRBV5-5 and TRBJ1-1, with D possibly TRBD1 on 6 matching bases. Germline-derived CDR1 and CDR2 are SGHKS and YYEKEE (reference sequence). The CDR3 covers 15 residues. The V end was cut by 1 base, the J end by 1 base, with 11 bases between.

In this sample, this clone turned up a few times. The J gene is TRBJ1-6, the V gene TRBV5-1; 8 bases match TRBD1. Germline CDR1 and CDR2: SGHRS and YFSETQ. J lost 12 bases, V lost 5 bases, and 19 bases had no gene match. The CDR3 runs to 17 residues. The CDR3 protein is CASSQGQVVGGGQPLHF. In DNA, the CDR3 is TGCGCCAGCAGTCAGGGACAGGTTGTTGGAGGGGGCCAACCCCTCCACTTT.

CDR3 in amino acids: CASSVGGSGNTIYF. In DNA form, the CDR3 reads TGTGCCAGCAGTGTCGGCGGCTCTGGAAACACCATATATTTT. The V call is TRBV2, the J call TRBJ1-3; the D is unclear. The germline gives CDR1 SNHLY, CDR2 FYNNEI. The CDR3 spans 14 residues. The V end lost 4 bases, the J end lost 0 bases, and 7 bases lay between the germline ends. The full variable domain, with the rest looked up from reference TRBV2 and TRBJ1-3, is EPEVTQTPSHQVTQMGQEVILRCVPISNHLYFYWYRQILGQKVEFLVSFYNNEISEKSEIFDDQFSVERPDGSNFTLKIRSTKLEDSAMYFCASSVGGSGNTIYFGEGSWLTVV.

The rearrangement links TRBV25-1 to TRBJ1-3, with D perhaps matching TRBD1 (5 bases). This CDR3 is 15 amino acids long. The V gene's germline CDR1 is MGHDK and CDR2 SYGVNS. V lost 3 bases and J lost 5, with 14 bases in between. The CDR3 nucleotides read TGTGCCAGCAGTGAGATGGGGGGGAGACGAAACACCATATATTTT. Its protein product is CASSEMGGRRNTIYF.

The CDR3 spells CASSSRDVKTQYF. For the CDR3, the DNA is TGTGCCAGCAGCTCCCGGGATGTAAAGACCCAGTACTTC. This chain connects TRBV11-3 to TRBJ2-5; D is possibly TRBD2 (5 bases). Germline assignment: CDR1 SGHNT and CDR2 YENEEA. The CDR3 is 13 amino acids. Trimming took off 4 bases at V and 6 bases at J, with 12 bases between the two ends.

The J gene is TRBJ1-1, the V gene TRBV19; a weak D match, TRBD1 (6 bases). Per germline, CDR1 LNHDA and CDR2 SQIVND (reference sequence). V lost 6 bases and J lost 6, with 8 bases in between. The CDR3 loop spans 11 amino acids. In DNA form, the CDR3 reads TGTGCCAGTAGGAGGACAGCTGAAGCTTTCTTT. Protein: CASRRTAEAFF.

The chain employs TRBV5-4 and TRBJ1-2, with unresolved D. The V gene lost 2 bases and the J gene lost 6 bases, with 17 bases spanning the gap. The CDR3 extends over 15 amino acids. CDR1 and CDR2 from the germline V gene are SGHNT and YYREEE (reference sequence). CDR3 sequence (DNA): TGTGCCAGCAGCTTTACTCAGGCCTCGGGGAATGGCTACACCTTC. This sequence encodes CASSFTQASGNGYTF. The full variable domain, completed using reference TRBV5-4 and TRBJ1-2, is ETGVTQSPTHLIKTRGQQVTLRCSSQSGHNTVSWYQQALGQGPQFIFQYYREEENGRGNFPPRFSGLQFPNYSSELNVNALELDDSALYLCASSFTQASGNGYTFGSGTRLTVV.

The chain has TRBV18 and TRBJ2-2, with TRBD1 as a possible D gene (5 bases). The CDR3 sequence is 15 residues long. Per germline, CDR1 KGHSH and CDR2 LQKENI. V gave up 4 bases and J gave up 2 bases, with 11 bases separating them. The CDR3 here is CASSLLTDNTGELFF. Here the CDR3 DNA reads TGTGCCAGCTCACTCCTGACAGATAACACCGGGGAGCTGTTTTTT.

This clone showed up just a few times. This chain connects TRBV6-6 to TRBJ1-1; 8 bases fit TRBD1. Looked up from germline, CDR1 is MNHNY and CDR2 is SVGAGI (reference sequence). V shed 0 bases, J shed 10 bases, and the junction held 4 bases outside the gene matches. This CDR3 region has 13 residues. The CDR3: CASSYSGQGIAFF. In DNA, the CDR3 is TGTGCCAGCAGTTACTCTGGACAGGGAATAGCTTTCTTT.

This chain joins TRBV6-5 and TRBJ2-5; D possibly corresponds to TRBD2 (6 bases). Judging by the DNA end, TRBJ2-7 fits better; the J call may be wrong. CDR3 length: 13 residues. Per germline, CDR1 MNHEY and CDR2 SVGAGI. This CDR3 is CAVQRGRYYEQYF. The CDR3 DNA reads TGTGCCGTACAACGGGGGAGATACTACGAGCAGTACTTC.

The chain links TRBV4-3 to TRBJ2-5, with TRBD2 matching over 8 bases. The germline V gene encodes CDR1 LGHNA and CDR2 YSLEER. V shed 1 base and J 7 bases; nucleotides not matched to a gene: 11. There are 16 residues in the CDR3. The CDR3 loop reads CASSQVGRGGRWTQYF. In nucleotides, the CDR3 is TGCGCCAGCAGCCAAGTAGGACGGGGGGGCCGGTGGACCCAGTACTTC.

This clone has just a few counts. This sequence joins TRBV15 and TRBJ1-1, with D tentatively TRBD1 (5 bases). With 1 base removed from V and 0 bases from J, the gap between germline ends came to 15 bases. This CDR3 has 17 residues. Germline V gene lookup returns CDR1 LNHNV and CDR2 YYDKDF (reference sequence). The CDR3 region is CATSRAGDGWMNTEAFF. The CDR3 DNA is TGTGCCACCAGCAGAGCGGGGGATGGGTGGATGAACACTGAAGCTTTCTTT.

V is TRBV18 and J is TRBJ2-7; D is unclear. The V and J ends lost 2 bases and 4 bases respectively, with 6 bases between them. The CDR3 is 12 residues long. Per the germline V gene, CDR1 is KGHSH and CDR2 is LQKENI. The CDR3, as DNA: TGTGCCAGCTCACCAACCAGTTACGAGCAGTACTTC. It specifies CASSPTSYEQYF.

The rearrangement uses TRBV29-1 and TRBJ2-3; unclear D gene. Germline assignment: CDR1 SQVTM and CDR2 ANQGSEA. The CDR3 is made up of 12 amino acids. The ends were cut back, 4 bases at V and 0 bases at J, with 5 bases in the middle. The chain's CDR3 is CSVAPSTDTQYF. The CDR3 coding sequence is TGCAGCGTTGCCCCTAGCACAGATACGCAGTATTTT.

This chain connects TRBV14 to TRBJ2-1, with a tentative D call TRBD2 (7 bases). V lost 3 bases and J lost 7, with 19 bases in between. Germline CDR1 and CDR2: SGHDN and FVKESK. This CDR3 contains 16 residues. CDR3 region: CASSHSGGLLGNEQFF. CDR3 in DNA: TGTGCCAGCAGCCATTCCGGGGGGCTACTTGGGAATGAGCAGTTCTTC.

The chain joins TRBV2 to TRBJ2-2; D is possibly TRBD2 (6 bases). V dropped 11 bases and J dropped 1 base, with 11 bases sitting between them. There are 13 residues in the CDR3. Germline V gene lookup returns CDR1 SNHLY and CDR2 FYNNEI. This CDR3 reads CAGEGGNTGELFF. As DNA, the CDR3 is TGTGCCGGTGAGGGAGGGAACACCGGGGAGCTGTTTTTT.

The genes are TRBV19 and TRBJ2-7, with 8 bases matching TRBD2. Germline V lookup: CDR1 LNHDA, CDR2 SQIVND (reference sequence). V lost 4 bases to trimming and J lost 4 bases; unmatched junction nucleotides: 9. The CDR3 consists of 15 residues. The CDR3 reads CASSKVLAVNYEQYF. CDR3 bases: TGTGCCAGTAGTAAGGTACTAGCGGTAAATTACGAGCAGTACTTC. Together with reference TRBV19 and TRBJ2-7, the CDR3 gives the full variable domain: DGGITQSPKYLFRKEGQNVTLSCEQNLNHDAMYWYRQDPGQGLRLIYYSQIVNDFQKGDIAEGYSVSREKKESFPLTVTSAQKNPTAFYLCASSKVLAVNYEQYFGPGTRLTVT.

The chain combines TRBV28 with TRBJ1-6, with TRBD1 as a possible D gene (6 bases). The length of the CDR3 is 15 residues. V lost 10 bases to trimming and J lost 8 bases, with 21 bases between them. CDR1 and CDR2 from the germline V gene are MDHEN and SYDVKM. CDR3 sequence reads: CATSPPKGEHSPLHF. CDR3 sequence (DNA): TGTGCCACCAGCCCACCGAAGGGGGAACATTCACCCCTCCACTTT.

The chain joins TRBV2 to TRBJ2-5; perhaps TRBD2 as D (6 bases). The germline V gene has CDR1 SNHLY and CDR2 FYNNEI. V was cut by 4 bases and J by 5 bases, with 14 bases left in between. The CDR3 runs to 14 residues. The CDR3 region is CASSATEGWETQYF. The CDR3 DNA follows: TGTGCCAGCAGTGCGACGGAGGGATGGGAGACCCAGTACTTC.

This rearrangement joins TRBV28 to TRBJ1-2; 7 positions match TRBD1. The CDR3 is made up of 14 amino acids. Per germline, CDR1 MDHEN and CDR2 SYDVKM. V dropped 6 bases and J dropped 4; count of bases not matched to a gene: 8. This chain's CDR3 is CASREAGTAYGYTF. CDR3 nucleotide sequence: TGTGCCAGCAGGGAGGCGGGGACAGCCTATGGCTACACCTTC.